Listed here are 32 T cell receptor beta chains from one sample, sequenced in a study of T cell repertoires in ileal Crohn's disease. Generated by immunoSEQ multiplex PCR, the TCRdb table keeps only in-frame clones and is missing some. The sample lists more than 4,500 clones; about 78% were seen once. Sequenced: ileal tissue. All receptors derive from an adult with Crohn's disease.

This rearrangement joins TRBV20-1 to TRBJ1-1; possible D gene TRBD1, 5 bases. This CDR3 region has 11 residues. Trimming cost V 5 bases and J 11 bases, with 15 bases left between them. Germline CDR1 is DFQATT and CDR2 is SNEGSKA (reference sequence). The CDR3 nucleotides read TGCAGTGCTCCAGTGGTGGGGGGGGCTTTCTTT. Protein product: CSAPVVGGAFF.

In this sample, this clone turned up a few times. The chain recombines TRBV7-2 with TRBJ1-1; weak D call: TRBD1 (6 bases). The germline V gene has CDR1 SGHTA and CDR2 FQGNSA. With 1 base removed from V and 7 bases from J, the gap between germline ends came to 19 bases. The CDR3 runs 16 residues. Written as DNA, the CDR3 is TGTGCCAGCAGCTTAGTCCCCCCCCGACAGGCCAGTGAAGCTTTCTTT. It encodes CASSLVPPRQASEAFF. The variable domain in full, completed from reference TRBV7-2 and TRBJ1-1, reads GAGVSQSPSNKVTEKGKDVELRCDPISGHTALYWYRQSLGQGLEFLIYFQGNSAPDKSGLPSDRFSAERTGGSVSTLTIQRTQQEDSAVYLCASSLVPPRQASEAFFGQGTRLTVV.

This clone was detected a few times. The CDR3 coding sequence is TGTGCCAGCAGCCAAGGGGTTTCTAGCGGGGGCACCTACGAGCAGTACTTC. Amino acid sequence: CASSQGVSSGGTYEQYF. This chain links TRBV14 with TRBJ2-7; TRBD2 matches at 10 bases. CDR1 is SGHDN, CDR2 FVKESK, per germline. Trimming took 1 base from V and 2 from J; bases not matched to a gene: 8. The CDR3 runs 17 residues.

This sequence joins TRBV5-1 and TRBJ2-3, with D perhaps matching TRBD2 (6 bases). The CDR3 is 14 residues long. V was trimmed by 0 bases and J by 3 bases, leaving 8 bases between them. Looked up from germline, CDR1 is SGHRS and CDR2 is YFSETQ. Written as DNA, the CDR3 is TGCGCCAGCAGCTTGGGGGGACTTACAGATACGCAGTATTTT. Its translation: CASSLGGLTDTQYF.

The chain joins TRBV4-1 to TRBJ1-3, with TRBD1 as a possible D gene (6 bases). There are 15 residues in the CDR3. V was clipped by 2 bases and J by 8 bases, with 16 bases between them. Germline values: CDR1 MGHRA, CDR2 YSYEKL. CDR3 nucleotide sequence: TGCGCCAGCAGCCAACGGGACACCGCTTGGGACACCATATATTTT. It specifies CASSQRDTAWDTIYF.

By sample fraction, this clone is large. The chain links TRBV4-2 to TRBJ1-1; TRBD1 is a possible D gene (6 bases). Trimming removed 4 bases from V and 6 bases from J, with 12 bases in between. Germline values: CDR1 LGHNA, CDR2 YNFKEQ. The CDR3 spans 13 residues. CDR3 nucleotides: TGTGCCAGCAGCCTTGTCGGGGGGCCTGAAGCTTTCTTT. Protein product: CASSLVGGPEAFF.

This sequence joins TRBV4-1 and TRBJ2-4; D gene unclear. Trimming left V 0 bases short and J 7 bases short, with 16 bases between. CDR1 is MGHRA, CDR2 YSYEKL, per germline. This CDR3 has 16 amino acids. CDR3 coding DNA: TGCGCCAGCAGCCAAGAGGTCGCGGTCCTCCTTAACATTCAGTACTTC. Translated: CASSQEVAVLLNIQYF.

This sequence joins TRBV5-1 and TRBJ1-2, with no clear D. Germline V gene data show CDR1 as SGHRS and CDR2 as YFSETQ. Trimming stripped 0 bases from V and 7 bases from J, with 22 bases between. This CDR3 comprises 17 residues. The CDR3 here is CASSLVGRGDRSGGYTF. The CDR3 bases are TGCGCCAGCAGCTTGGTCGGGCGGGGTGACCGCTCCGGTGGCTACACCTTC.

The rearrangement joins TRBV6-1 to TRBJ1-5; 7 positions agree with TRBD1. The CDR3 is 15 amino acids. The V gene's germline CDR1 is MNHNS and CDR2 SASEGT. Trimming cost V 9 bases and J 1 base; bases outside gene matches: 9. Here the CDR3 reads CASSFGTVSNQPQHF. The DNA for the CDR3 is TGTGCCAGTAGTTTCGGGACAGTCAGCAATCAGCCCCAGCATTTT.

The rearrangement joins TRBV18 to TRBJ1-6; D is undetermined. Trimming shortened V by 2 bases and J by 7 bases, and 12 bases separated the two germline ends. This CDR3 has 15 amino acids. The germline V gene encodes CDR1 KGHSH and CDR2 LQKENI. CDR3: CASSPGSGGNSPLHF. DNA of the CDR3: TGTGCCAGCTCACCAGGCAGTGGAGGAAATTCACCCCTCCACTTT. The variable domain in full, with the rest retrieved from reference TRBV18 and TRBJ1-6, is NAGVMQNPRHLVRRRGQEARLRCSPMKGHSHVYWYRQLPEEGLKFMVYLQKENIIDESGMPKERFSAEFPKEGPSILRIQQVVRGDSAAYFCASSPGSGGNSPLHFGNGTRLTVT.

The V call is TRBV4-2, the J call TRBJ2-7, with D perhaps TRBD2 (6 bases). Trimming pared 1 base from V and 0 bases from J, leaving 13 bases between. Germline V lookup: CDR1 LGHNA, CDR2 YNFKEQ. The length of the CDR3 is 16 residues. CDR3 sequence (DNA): TGTGCCAGCAGCCAAGCGGATGGCGGGGCCTCCTACGAGCAGTACTTC. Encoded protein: CASSQADGGASYEQYF.

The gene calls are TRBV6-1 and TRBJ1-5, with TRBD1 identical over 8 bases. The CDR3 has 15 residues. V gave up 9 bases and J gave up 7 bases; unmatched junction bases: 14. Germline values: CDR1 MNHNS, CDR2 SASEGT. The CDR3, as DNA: TGTGCCAGTGAAAAGGTAACAGGGGGTGGCCAGCCCCAGCATTTT. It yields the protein CASEKVTGGGQPQHF.

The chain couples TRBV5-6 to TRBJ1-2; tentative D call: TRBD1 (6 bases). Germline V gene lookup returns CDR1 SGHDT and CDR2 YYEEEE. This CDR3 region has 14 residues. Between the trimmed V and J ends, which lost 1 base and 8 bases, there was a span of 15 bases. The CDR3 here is CASSLQGRVGGYTF. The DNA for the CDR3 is TGTGCCAGCAGCTTGCAGGGGCGGGTGGGAGGCTACACCTTC. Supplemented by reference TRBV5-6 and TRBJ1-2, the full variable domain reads DAGVTQSPTHLIKTRGQQVTLRCSPKSGHDTVSWYQQALGQGPQFIFQYYEEEERQRGNFPDRFSGHQFPNYSSELNVNALLLGDSALYLCASSLQGRVGGYTFGSGTRLTVV.

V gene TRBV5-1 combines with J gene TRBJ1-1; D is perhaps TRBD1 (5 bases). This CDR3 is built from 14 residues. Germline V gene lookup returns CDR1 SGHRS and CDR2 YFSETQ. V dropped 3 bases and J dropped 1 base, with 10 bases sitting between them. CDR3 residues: CASSSDGGNTEAFF. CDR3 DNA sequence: TGCGCCAGCAGCTCGGACGGGGGGAACACTGAAGCTTTCTTT.

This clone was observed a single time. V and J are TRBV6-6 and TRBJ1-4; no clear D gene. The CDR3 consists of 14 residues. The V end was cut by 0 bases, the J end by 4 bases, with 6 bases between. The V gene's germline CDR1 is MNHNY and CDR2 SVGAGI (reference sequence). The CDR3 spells CASSYSRVNEKLFF. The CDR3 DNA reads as TGTGCCAGCAGTTACTCTCGGGTTAATGAAAAACTGTTTTTT.

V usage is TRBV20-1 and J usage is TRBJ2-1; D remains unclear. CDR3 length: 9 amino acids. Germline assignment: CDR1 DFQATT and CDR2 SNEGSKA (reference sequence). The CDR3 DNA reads TGCAGCGTCGGGAATGAGCAGTTCTTC. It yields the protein CSVGNEQFF.

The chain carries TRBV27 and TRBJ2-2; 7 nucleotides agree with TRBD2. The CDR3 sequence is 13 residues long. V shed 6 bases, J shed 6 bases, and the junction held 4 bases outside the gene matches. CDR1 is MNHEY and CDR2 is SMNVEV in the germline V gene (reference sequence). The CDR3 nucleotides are TGTGCCAGCAGCCACACTAGCGCCGGGGAGCTGTTTTTT. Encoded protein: CASSHTSAGELFF.

DNA for the CDR3: TGTGCCAGCGGACAGGGACCGAACACCGGGGAGCTGTTTTTT. Translation gives CASGQGPNTGELFF. The chain carries TRBV2 and TRBJ2-2; 8 nucleotides line up with TRBD1. Germline CDR1 is SNHLY and CDR2 is FYNNEI. V lost 8 bases, J lost 0 bases, and 2 bases stayed unmatched. The CDR3 totals 14 residues. Filled out from reference TRBV2 and TRBJ2-2, the complete variable domain reads EPEVTQTPSHQVTQMGQEVILRCVPISNHLYFYWYRQILGQKVEFLVSFYNNEISEKSEIFDDQFSVERPDGSNFTLKIRSTKLEDSAMYFCASGQGPNTGELFFGEGSRLTVL.

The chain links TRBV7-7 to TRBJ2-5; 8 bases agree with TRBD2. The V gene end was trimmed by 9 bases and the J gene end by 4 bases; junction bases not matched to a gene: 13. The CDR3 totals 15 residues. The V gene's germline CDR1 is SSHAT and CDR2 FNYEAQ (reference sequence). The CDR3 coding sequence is TGTGCCAGTTCGATGCCCGGGGGGGCCAGAGAGACCCAGTACTTC. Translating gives CASSMPGGARETQYF.

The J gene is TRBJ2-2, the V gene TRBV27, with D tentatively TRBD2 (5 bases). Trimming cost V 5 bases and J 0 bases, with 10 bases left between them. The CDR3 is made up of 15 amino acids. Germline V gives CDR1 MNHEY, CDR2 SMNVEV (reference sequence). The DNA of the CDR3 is TGTGCCAGCAGTCCTTGGCGGGCGAACACCGGGGAGCTGTTTTTT. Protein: CASSPWRANTGELFF.

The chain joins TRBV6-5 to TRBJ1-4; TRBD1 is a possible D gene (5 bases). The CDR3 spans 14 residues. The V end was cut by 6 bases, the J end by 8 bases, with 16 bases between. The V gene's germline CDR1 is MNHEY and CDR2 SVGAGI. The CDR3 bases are TGTGCCAGCAGGTCCGGAGGGGTCGGGGAAAAACTGTTTTTT. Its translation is CASRSGGVGEKLFF.

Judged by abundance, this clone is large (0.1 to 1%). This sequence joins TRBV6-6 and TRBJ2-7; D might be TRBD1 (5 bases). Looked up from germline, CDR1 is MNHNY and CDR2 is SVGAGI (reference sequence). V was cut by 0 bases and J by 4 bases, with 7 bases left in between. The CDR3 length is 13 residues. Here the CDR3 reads CASSYSKGYEQYF. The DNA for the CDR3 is TGTGCCAGCAGTTACTCAAAGGGGTACGAGCAGTACTTC.

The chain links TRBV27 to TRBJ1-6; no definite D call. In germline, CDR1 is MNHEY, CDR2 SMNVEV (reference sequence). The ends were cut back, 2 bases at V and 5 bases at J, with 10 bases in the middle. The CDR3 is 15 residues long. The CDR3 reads CASSLGQPNNSPLHF. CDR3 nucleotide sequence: TGTGCCAGCAGTTTAGGTCAACCTAATAATTCACCCCTCCACTTT.

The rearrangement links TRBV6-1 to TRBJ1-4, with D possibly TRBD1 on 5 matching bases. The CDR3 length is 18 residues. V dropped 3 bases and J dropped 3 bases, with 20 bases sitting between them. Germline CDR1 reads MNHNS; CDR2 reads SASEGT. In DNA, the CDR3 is TGTGCCAGCAGTGAGACCCTTACGACAGCCACCTCTAATGAAAAACTGTTTTTT. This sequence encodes CASSETLTTATSNEKLFF.

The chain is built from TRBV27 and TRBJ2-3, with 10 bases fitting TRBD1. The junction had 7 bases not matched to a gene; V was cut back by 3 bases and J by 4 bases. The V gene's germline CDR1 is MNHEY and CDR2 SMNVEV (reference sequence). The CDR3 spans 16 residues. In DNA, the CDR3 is TGTGCCAGCAGTTTTCTCCGGGACAGGGGCCCAGATACGCAGTATTTT. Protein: CASSFLRDRGPDTQYF.

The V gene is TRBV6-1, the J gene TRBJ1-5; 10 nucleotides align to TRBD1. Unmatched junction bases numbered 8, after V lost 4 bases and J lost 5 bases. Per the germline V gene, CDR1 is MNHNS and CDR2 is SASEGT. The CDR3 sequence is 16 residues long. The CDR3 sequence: CASSAYRDRGYQPQHF. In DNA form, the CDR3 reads TGTGCCAGCAGTGCTTACCGGGACAGGGGATATCAGCCCCAGCATTTT.

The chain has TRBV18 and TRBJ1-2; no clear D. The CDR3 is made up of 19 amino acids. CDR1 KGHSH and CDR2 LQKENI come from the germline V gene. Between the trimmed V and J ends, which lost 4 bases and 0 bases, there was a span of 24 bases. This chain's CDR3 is CASSLPPLGLPGANYGYTF. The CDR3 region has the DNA TGTGCCAGCTCACTCCCTCCCCTGGGTCTCCCGGGAGCTAACTATGGCTACACCTTC.

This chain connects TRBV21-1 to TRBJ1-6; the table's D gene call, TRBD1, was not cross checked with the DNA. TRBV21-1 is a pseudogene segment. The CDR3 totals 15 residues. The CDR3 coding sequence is TGTGCCAGCAGCTCAAACACAGGGTGGAATTCACCCCTCCACTTT. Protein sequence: CASSSNTGWNSPLHF.

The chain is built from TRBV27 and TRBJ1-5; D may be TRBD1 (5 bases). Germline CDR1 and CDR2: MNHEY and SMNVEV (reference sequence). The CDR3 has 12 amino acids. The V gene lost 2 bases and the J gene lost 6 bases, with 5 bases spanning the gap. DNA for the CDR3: TGTGCCAGCAGTTTACAGGGTCAGCCCCAGCATTTT. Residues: CASSLQGQPQHF.

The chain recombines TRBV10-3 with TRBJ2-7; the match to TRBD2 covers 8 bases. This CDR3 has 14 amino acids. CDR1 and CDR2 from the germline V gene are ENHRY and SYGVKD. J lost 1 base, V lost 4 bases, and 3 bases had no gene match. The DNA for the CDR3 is TGTGCCATCAGTGCCTCGGGGGGGTCCTACGAGCAGTACTTC. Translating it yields CAISASGGSYEQYF.

The CDR3 DNA reads as TGTGCCAGCAGCCGATCGATGACAGAGCGAGAAGCTTTCTTT. This sequence encodes CASSRSMTEREAFF. V and J are TRBV7-9 and TRBJ1-1; D may be TRBD1 (5 bases). The CDR3 loop spans 14 amino acids. Trimming shortened V by 5 bases and J by 8 bases, and 18 bases separated the two germline ends. Germline CDR1 reads SEHNR; CDR2 reads FQNEAQ (reference sequence).

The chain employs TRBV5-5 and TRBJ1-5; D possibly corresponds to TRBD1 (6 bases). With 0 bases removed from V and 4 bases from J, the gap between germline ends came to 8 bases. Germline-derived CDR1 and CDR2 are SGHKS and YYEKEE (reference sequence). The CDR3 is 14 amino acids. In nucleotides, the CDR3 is TGTGCCAGCAGCTTGGTAGGGGGTAATCAGCCCCAGCATTTT. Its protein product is CASSLVGGNQPQHF.